This record looks at one T cell receptor (beta chain) sequence and its context. What it recognizes is unknown. This entry belongs to a study of CD8 T cells in ankylosing spondylitis. Overall study results and limits: The disease-linked clones had a CD8+ phenotype and low blood frequencies.

Germline V gene data show CDR1 as DFQATT and CDR2 as SNEGSKA (reference sequence). Trimming cost V 1 base and J 1 base, with 7 bases left between them. The length of the CDR3 is 13 residues. Making use of molecular barcodes, quantitative 5'-RACE generated TCR beta libraries. TCRdb passed the 5' RACE reads through MiXCR, listing each CDR3 protein once. Counted here are 350,000 or so distinct CDR3 sequences, 14% to 15% occurring once; the ten biggest clones make up 1.1%. The chain has TRBV20-1 and TRBJ1-1; D is unresolved. Sample: blood, either unsorted or a sorted T cell fraction (not recorded which). The receptor was derived from a male donor with ankylosing spondylitis or in good health (not recorded which). Written as DNA, the CDR3 is TGCAGTGCTAGAGTGGGAGGGAACACTGAAGCTTTCTTT. It encodes CSARVGGNTEAFF.